The TCR beta chain described here comes from a study of T cells in Graves' hyperthyroidism and ophthalmopathy. General study findings and limits: For ophthalmopathy, model prediction preceded onset by a median about 6.4 months. In blood, most of the thyroid clonotypes expanded above 0.001 were also present.

The germline gives CDR1 MNHNS, CDR2 SASEGT. The CDR3 is 13 residues long. Between the trimmed V and J ends, which lost 6 bases and 2 bases, there was a span of 10 bases. The investigators amplified TCR beta CDR3 regions from RNA transcripts. The HTBI primer set was used in a first-round RT-PCR of the TCR CDR3. TCRdb re-called the multiplex PCR reads through MiXCR, storing one row per CDR3 protein. The data hold 690,000 or so distinct CDR3 sequences, with approximately 18% observed a single time. This clonotype was detected only a few times. Its antigen is unidentified. Material: blood. V usage is TRBV6-1 and J usage is TRBJ1-2; D remains unclear. The source is a woman in her fifties or sixties with Graves' hyperthyroidism that later progressed to Graves' ophthalmopathy. The CDR3 loop reads CASSTSLNYGYTF. The CDR3 DNA reads as TGTGCCAGCAGCACGAGTTTAAACTATGGCTACACCTTC.